What follows is one T cell receptor beta chain and its context. What it binds is not known. Per germline, CDR1 DFQATT and CDR2 SNEGSKA (reference sequence). The CDR3 is 16 residues long. V lost 3 bases to trimming and J lost 1 base; unmatched junction nucleotides: 6. This sample is drawn from a study of identical twins. Findings and caveats of the study: These conclusions were based on statistical analysis (cross-sectional, not following the same donors).

TCRdb redid the calling of the 5' RACE reads with MiXCR, one entry per CDR3 protein. The sample carries hundreds of thousands of distinct CDR3 sequences, about 20% recorded once. This sample also belongs to another study, concerning yellow fever vaccine responses in identical twins. From that second work: Twin vaccine T cell responses reportedly seemed partly convergent, partly personalized.

The chain combines TRBV20-1 with TRBJ2-1, with TRBD2 matching over 10 bases. Sequencing used CD4+ T cells sorted from blood. This clonotype was obtained from a woman in her late teens or twenties in good health. CDR3 region: CSASQLAGRSYNEQFF. CDR3 nucleotide sequence: TGCAGTGCTAGTCAACTAGCGGGGAGATCCTACAATGAGCAGTTCTTC.